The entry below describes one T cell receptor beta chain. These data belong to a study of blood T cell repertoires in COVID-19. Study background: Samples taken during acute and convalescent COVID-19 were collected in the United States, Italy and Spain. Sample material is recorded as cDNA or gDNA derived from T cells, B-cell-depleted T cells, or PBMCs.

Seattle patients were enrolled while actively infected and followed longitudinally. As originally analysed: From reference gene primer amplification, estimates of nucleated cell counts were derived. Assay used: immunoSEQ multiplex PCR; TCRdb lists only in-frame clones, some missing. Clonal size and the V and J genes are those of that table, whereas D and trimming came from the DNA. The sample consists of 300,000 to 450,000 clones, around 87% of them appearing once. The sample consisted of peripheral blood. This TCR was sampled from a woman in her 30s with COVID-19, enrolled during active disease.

The CDR3 DNA is TGCGCCAGCAGCCAAGATGGCGTAGCGGACTCCTACAATGAGCAGTTCTTC. Translation: CASSQDGVADSYNEQFF. The chain is built from TRBV4-3 and TRBJ2-1; tentative D call: TRBD2 (6 bases). Germline V CDR1 and CDR2: LGHNA, YSLEER. V dropped 0 bases and J dropped 0 bases, with 12 bases sitting between them. There are 17 residues in the CDR3.